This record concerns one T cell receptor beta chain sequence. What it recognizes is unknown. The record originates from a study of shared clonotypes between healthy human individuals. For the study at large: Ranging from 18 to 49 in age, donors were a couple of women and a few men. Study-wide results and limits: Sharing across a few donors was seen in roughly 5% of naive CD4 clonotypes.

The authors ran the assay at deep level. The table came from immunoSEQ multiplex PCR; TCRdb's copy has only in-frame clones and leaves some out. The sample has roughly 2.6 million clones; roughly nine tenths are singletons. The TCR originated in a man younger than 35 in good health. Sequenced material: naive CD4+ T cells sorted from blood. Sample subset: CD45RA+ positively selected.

Here the CDR3 reads CASSSRQPEQYF. CDR3 nucleotides: TGTGCCAGCAGCTCCAGACAGCCCGAGCAGTACTTC. The V gene is TRBV7-2, the J gene TRBJ2-7, with D possibly matching TRBD1 (5 bases). CDR1 SGHTA and CDR2 FQGNSA come from the germline V gene. CDR3 length: 12 amino acids. V lost 4 bases and J 6 bases, leaving 10 bases between the germline ends.